The clone carrying this T cell receptor (beta chain) was recorded a few times. The data derive from a study of blood T cells in healthy people across ages. The use of a sample-barcoded 5' primer and a J-beta primer mix characterized a second PCR of roughly 7 to 11 cycles. TCRdb re-called the 5' RACE reads with MiXCR, one entry per CDR3 protein. The sample includes around 780,000 distinct CDR3 sequences, about 56% of them seen just once. This CDR3 has 15 amino acids. CDR1 and CDR2 from the germline V gene are MNHEY and SVGAGI. Trimming shortened V by 7 bases and J by 2 bases, and 17 bases separated the two germline ends.

The receptor was derived from a man aged 35 to 55 in good health. The sequenced sample consisted of blood. The chain couples TRBV6-5 to TRBJ2-5; TRBD1 might be the D (6 bases). The CDR3 nucleotides read TGTGCCAGCAAACTACTACAGGGCGTACAAGAGACCCAGTACTTC. It encodes CASKLLQGVQETQYF.